The 32 T cell receptor beta chains listed next were all sequenced from one sample in a study of shared clonotypes between healthy human individuals. Produced via immunoSEQ multiplex PCR; TCRdb's table is partial and in-frame only. The sample carries millions of clones, approximately 93% recorded once. The sample consisted of naive CD4+ T cells from PBMCs. Described subset: CD45RA+ positively selected. All receptors come from a man younger than 30 in good health. Some clones in this sample may be carry-over from other donors' samples.

The chain employs TRBV5-1 and TRBJ2-5; D may be TRBD1 (5 bases). The V and J ends lost 6 bases and 5 bases respectively, with 20 bases between them. Germline values: CDR1 SGHRS, CDR2 YFSETQ. This CDR3 has 15 amino acids. In nucleotides, the CDR3 is TGCGCCAGCACCATTGGTGGGCAGGGTAGGGAGACCCAGTACTTC. Translation: CASTIGGQGRETQYF.

The chain couples TRBV5-4 to TRBJ2-5; D is unclear. The CDR3 covers 13 residues. Germline V lookup: CDR1 SGHNT, CDR2 YYREEE (reference sequence). V lost 7 bases and J 3 bases, leaving 13 bases between the germline ends. The CDR3 bases are TGTGCCAGCCACATTTGGCAAGAAGAGACCCAGTACTTC. Its translation is CASHIWQEETQYF. Full variable domain (rest looked up from reference TRBV5-4 and TRBJ2-5): ETGVTQSPTHLIKTRGQQVTLRCSSQSGHNTVSWYQQALGQGPQFIFQYYREEENGRGNFPPRFSGLQFPNYSSELNVNALELDDSALYLCASHIWQEETQYFGPGTRLLVL.

This rearrangement joins TRBV4-3 to TRBJ1-2, with D possibly matching TRBD1 (5 bases). Per the germline V gene, CDR1 is LGHNA and CDR2 is YSLEER. Between the trimmed V and J ends, which lost 6 bases and 1 base, there was a span of 15 bases. The CDR3 is 15 residues long. CDR3 sequence reads: CASRGAGQSNYGYTF. Here the CDR3 DNA reads TGCGCCAGCAGAGGGGCAGGCCAAAGTAACTATGGCTACACCTTC.

This chain links TRBV12-5 with TRBJ2-1; 7 nucleotides align to TRBD2. J lost 0 bases, V lost 0 bases, and 14 bases had no gene match. The CDR3 consists of 20 residues. Germline lookup yields CDR1 LGHNT and CDR2 FRNRAP. As DNA, the CDR3 is TGTGCTAGTGGTTTGGTAAGCGGTGGGGAAGCGGGGAGCTCCTACAATGAGCAGTTCTTC. Its protein product is CASGLVSGGEAGSSYNEQFF.

The V and J genes are TRBV6-6 and TRBJ2-7; 12 bases map to TRBD2. J gave up 4 bases and V 6 bases, and 7 bases lay outside the gene matches. Per germline, CDR1 MNHNY and CDR2 SVGAGI (reference sequence). This CDR3 has 15 residues. The CDR3 reads CASRERLAGEYEQYF. The CDR3 DNA reads as TGTGCCAGCAGAGAACGACTAGCGGGAGAGTACGAGCAGTACTTC.

CDR3 region: CASSPQPGLESLEQYF. As DNA, the CDR3 is TGTGCCAGCTCACCCCAACCGGGACTAGAATCCCTCGAGCAGTACTTC. This chain joins TRBV18 and TRBJ2-7; 8 bases agree with TRBD2. Germline V gene data show CDR1 as KGHSH and CDR2 as LQKENI. CDR3 length equals 16 residues. V was clipped by 3 bases and J by 6 bases; unmatched bases: 13.

Remarks on this clone: The sample has other DNA sequences that encode this CDR3 too. J is TRBJ1-1 and V is TRBV30; D not certain. Germline loops: CDR1 GTSNPN, CDR2 SVGIG (reference sequence). The CDR3 has 11 amino acids. V dropped 0 bases and J dropped 8 bases, with 7 bases sitting between them. The CDR3 coding sequence is TGTGCCTGGAGTGTAAGGGTAGAAGCTTTCTTT. It encodes CAWSVRVEAFF.

The genes are TRBV5-1 and TRBJ2-3, with 10 bases that match TRBD2. The germline CDR1 and CDR2 sequences are SGHRS and YFSETQ. The CDR3 consists of 16 residues. With 3 bases clipped from V and 3 bases from J, the junction kept 7 bases outside the gene matches. In nucleotides, the CDR3 is TGCGCCAGCAGCTCGATGGCTAGCGGGAGTACAGATACGCAGTATTTT. Encoded protein: CASSSMASGSTDTQYF.

The chain couples TRBV6-1 to TRBJ1-1; 10 bases map to TRBD1. V was pared by 4 bases and J by 1 base, with 3 bases of the junction left unmatched. Germline V gene lookup returns CDR1 MNHNS and CDR2 SASEGT. The CDR3 spans 15 residues. The CDR3 is CASSARDRGNTEAFF. CDR3 coding DNA: TGTGCCAGCAGTGCCCGGGACAGGGGGAACACTGAAGCTTTCTTT.

This sequence joins TRBV7-2 and TRBJ1-5; no firm D call. Trimming stripped 5 bases from V and 0 bases from J, with 8 bases between. The germline CDR1 and CDR2 sequences are SGHTA and FQGNSA. This CDR3 has 14 amino acids. This CDR3 reads CASSPRVSNQPQHF. DNA of the CDR3: TGTGCCAGCAGCCCCCGAGTTAGCAATCAGCCCCAGCATTTT.

The chain has TRBV7-2 and TRBJ2-7; a weak D match, TRBD1 (6 bases). The germline V and J ends were trimmed by 5 bases and 6 bases, with 14 bases remaining between them. The V gene's germline CDR1 is SGHTA and CDR2 FQGNSA. The CDR3 sequence is 13 residues long. CDR3 in amino acids: CASSLSRDTEQYF. In DNA, the CDR3 is TGTGCCAGCAGCCTATCTAGGGACACCGAGCAGTACTTC.

The rearrangement uses TRBV5-1 and TRBJ2-3; 10 positions agree with TRBD2. The CDR3 runs to 15 residues. The germline V gene has CDR1 SGHRS and CDR2 YFSETQ. J was trimmed by 4 bases and V by 0 bases; bases with no gene match: 2. The CDR3 region has the DNA TGCGCCAGCAGCTTGGGCAGCGGGAGGGCAGATACGCAGTATTTT. This translates into CASSLGSGRADTQYF.

The rearrangement uses TRBV7-3 and TRBJ2-3, with 12 bases lining up with TRBD2. J was trimmed by 2 bases and V by 1 base; bases with no gene match: 10. Germline lookup yields CDR1 SGHTA and CDR2 FQGTGA. This CDR3 is 19 amino acids long. The CDR3 nucleotides read TGTGCCAGCAGCTTAAGGGCGGGACTAGCGGGTAACCACACAGATACGCAGTATTTT. Its translation is CASSLRAGLAGNHTDTQYF.

The J gene is TRBJ1-1, the V gene TRBV9, with D tentatively TRBD1 (5 bases). Trimming took 2 bases from V and 5 from J, leaving 16 bases between them. Germline loops: CDR1 SGDLS, CDR2 YYNGEE. The CDR3 loop spans 15 amino acids. CDR3 sequence: CASSVEEGMRTEAFF. CDR3 nucleotides: TGTGCCAGCAGCGTGGAGGAGGGGATGAGGACTGAAGCTTTCTTT.

The genes are TRBV19 and TRBJ1-2, with a possible D match to TRBD1 (5 bases). This CDR3 is built from 16 residues. Germline loops: CDR1 LNHDA, CDR2 SQIVND (reference sequence). V lost 6 bases and J lost 0, with 17 bases in between. DNA for the CDR3: TGTGCCAGTAGCTCCCCTTTGGGGCTGACTAACTATGGCTACACCTTC. It translates to CASSSPLGLTNYGYTF.

V is TRBV2 and J is TRBJ2-1; 7 bases line up with TRBD2. The germline V gene has CDR1 SNHLY and CDR2 FYNNEI. CDR3 length: 15 amino acids. V trimming: 4 bases; J trimming: 9 bases; junction bases outside the gene matches: 12. In DNA, the CDR3 is TGTGCCAGCAGTGTTGTCGGCGGGAGCGGCTTTGAGCAGTTCTTC. Protein sequence: CASSVVGGSGFEQFF.

The chain has TRBV9 and TRBJ2-7; 11 bases are a match to TRBD2. J gave up 2 bases and V 6 bases, and 10 bases lay outside the gene matches. Germline lookup yields CDR1 SGDLS and CDR2 YYNGEE. CDR3 length: 16 amino acids. The CDR3 reads CASNPGTSGQAYEQYF. As DNA, the CDR3 is TGTGCCAGCAACCCCGGGACTAGCGGTCAAGCCTACGAGCAGTACTTC.

The CDR3 loop reads CASGYRDRETQYF. For the CDR3, the DNA is TGTGCCAGCGGTTACCGGGACAGGGAGACCCAGTACTTC. V is TRBV28 and J is TRBJ2-5; 8 bases agree with TRBD1. This CDR3 spans 13 amino acids. V gave up 8 bases and J gave up 5 bases; unmatched junction bases: 7. Germline-derived CDR1 and CDR2 are MDHEN and SYDVKM.

V and J are TRBV16 and TRBJ1-5; no clear D. The CDR3 has 14 amino acids. Looked up from germline, CDR1 is KGHSY and CDR2 is FQNENV. V gave up 1 base and J gave up 4 bases, with 8 bases separating them. The CDR3 DNA reads TGTGCCAGCAGCCAATTAGGTCAAAATCAGCCCCAGCATTTT. Residues: CASSQLGQNQPQHF.

This chain joins TRBV19 and TRBJ2-1, with D perhaps given as TRBD1 or TRBD2 (5 bases each). CDR3 length equals 15 residues. Germline V CDR1 and CDR2: LNHDA, SQIVND (reference sequence). V shed 5 bases and J shed 5 bases, with 16 bases lying between them. CDR3 in DNA: TGTGCCAGTAGTCTGGCCGGGACCGTCCACAATGAGCAGTTCTTC. This gives the protein CASSLAGTVHNEQFF.

The rearrangement uses TRBV30 and TRBJ2-7; D is ambiguous. The CDR3 length is 14 residues. Trimming removed 4 bases at V and 0 bases at J, with 13 bases between. The germline CDR1 and CDR2 sequences are GTSNPN and SVGIG (reference sequence). The CDR3 DNA is TGTGCCTGGAAAACCGGGCCAGTCTCCTACGAGCAGTACTTC. Encoded protein: CAWKTGPVSYEQYF.

The genes are TRBV5-1 and TRBJ1-3; 11 bases match TRBD1. The CDR3 loop spans 17 amino acids. J gave up 0 bases and V 0 bases, and 2 bases lay outside the gene matches. From germline, CDR1 is SGHRS and CDR2 YFSETQ. In nucleotides, the CDR3 is TGCGCCAGCAGCTTGGTTGGGACAGGGGGCTCTGGAAACACCATATATTTT. Amino acids: CASSLVGTGGSGNTIYF.

The chain recombines TRBV2 with TRBJ1-6; weak D call: TRBD1 (6 bases). Per germline, CDR1 SNHLY and CDR2 FYNNEI. The germline V and J ends were trimmed by 6 bases and 7 bases, with 10 bases remaining between them. The CDR3 length is 13 residues. CDR3: CASSRDTNSPLHF. In nucleotides, the CDR3 is TGTGCCAGCAGCCGGGACACCAATTCACCCCTCCACTTT.

This clone has only one observation. The rearrangement links TRBV10-3 to TRBJ2-2; D not resolved. CDR1 is ENHRY and CDR2 is SYGVKD in the germline V gene. The V end was cut by 0 bases, the J end by 10 bases, with 6 bases between. The CDR3 covers 12 residues. CDR3 region: CAISESAEELFF. The CDR3 bases are TGTGCCATCAGTGAGTCGGCCGAGGAGCTGTTTTTT.

The gene calls are TRBV30 and TRBJ2-3; D is undetermined. The CDR3 spans 15 residues. Trimming pared 1 base from V and 0 bases from J, leaving 11 bases between. Germline-derived CDR1 and CDR2 are GTSNPN and SVGIG (reference sequence). The CDR3 region has the DNA TGTGCCTGGAGTGGTCCAGCGTCAAGCACAGATACGCAGTATTTT. This sequence encodes CAWSGPASSTDTQYF.

V gene TRBV19 combines with J gene TRBJ1-1, with D possibly matching TRBD1 (5 bases). CDR1 is LNHDA, CDR2 SQIVND, per germline (reference sequence). The CDR3 has 10 residues. The V gene lost 10 bases and the J gene lost 8 bases, with 11 bases spanning the gap. The CDR3, as DNA: TGTGCCAAATTTAGGGGAGAAGCTTTCTTT. It is translated as CAKFRGEAFF. Filled out from reference TRBV19 and TRBJ1-1, the complete variable domain reads DGGITQSPKYLFRKEGQNVTLSCEQNLNHDAMYWYRQDPGQGLRLIYYSQIVNDFQKGDIAEGYSVSREKKESFPLTVTSAQKNPTAFYLCAKFRGEAFFGQGTRLTVV.

The CDR3 DNA sequence: TGTGCCTGGAGTGCACAGGGCCTCTCTGGAAACACCATATATTTT. Translated, it gives CAWSAQGLSGNTIYF. The chain joins TRBV30 to TRBJ1-3; TRBD1 is a possible D gene (6 bases). V dropped 1 base and J dropped 0 bases, with 10 bases sitting between them. The CDR3 covers 15 residues. Germline V gene sequence: CDR1 GTSNPN, CDR2 SVGIG (reference sequence).

The gene calls are TRBV28 and TRBJ1-1; D is unresolved. Germline loops: CDR1 MDHEN, CDR2 SYDVKM. V was clipped by 8 bases and J by 1 base, with 5 bases between them. CDR3 size: 11 residues. The CDR3 DNA follows: TGTGCCAGCGCAGGGAACACTGAAGCTTTCTTT. The encoded protein is CASAGNTEAFF.

J is TRBJ2-5 and V is TRBV7-2; TRBD2 agrees at 11 bases. CDR1 and CDR2 from the germline V gene are SGHTA and FQGNSA. This CDR3 is 19 amino acids long. V trimming: 1 base; J trimming: 5 bases; junction bases outside the gene matches: 15. Here the CDR3 DNA reads TGTGCCAGCAGCTTAGGATTCCTAGCGGGAGGCTCGAAGCAGGAGACCCAGTACTTC. As protein: CASSLGFLAGGSKQETQYF.

This clone was counted a single time. The chain couples TRBV28 to TRBJ1-2, with TRBD1 matching 8 bases. The CDR3 has 13 residues. Germline loops: CDR1 MDHEN, CDR2 SYDVKM. Trimming at V came to 5 bases and at J to 4 bases, leaving 3 bases not matched to a gene. The CDR3: CASSGQGPYGYTF. The CDR3 nucleotides are TGTGCCAGCAGTGGACAGGGTCCCTATGGCTACACCTTC.

This clone appeared a single time. The chain combines TRBV2 with TRBJ2-1, with D unresolved. V lost 7 bases and J 10 bases, leaving 11 bases between the germline ends. There are 11 residues in the CDR3. The germline V gene has CDR1 SNHLY and CDR2 FYNNEI. CDR3 DNA: TGTGCCAGCATTACCGGGCCCGAGCAGTTCTTC. Translation: CASITGPEQFF.

The chain is built from TRBV30 and TRBJ1-2, with 7 bases lining up with TRBD1. V trimming: 4 bases; J trimming: 5 bases; junction bases outside the gene matches: 4. From germline, CDR1 is GTSNPN and CDR2 SVGIG (reference sequence). This CDR3 is built from 12 residues. The CDR3 region has the DNA TGTGCCTGGACGCCGGGACAGTATGGCTACACCTTC. It is translated as CAWTPGQYGYTF.